Listed below are T cell receptor beta chains from one sample, sequenced in a study of OX40 agonist ivuxolimab in advanced cancers. The method was immunoSEQ multiplex PCR; TCRdb's version includes in-frame clones alone and lacks a portion of them. The table has tens of thousands of clones, roughly 90% seen once. The material sequenced was CD4+ or CD8+ T cells sorted from blood, taken in a trial of the OX40 agonist ivuxolimab. The source of these receptors is an adult with an advanced solid tumor such as melanoma, head and neck, liver or kidney cancer. Both conserved end residues are part of each CDR3. D genes are given only for firm matches. Only some rows state a clone size, as once, few, many or a class for expanded clones.

abundance	d_gene	j_gene	v_gene	CDR3aa	CDR3nt
few	-	TRBJ1-6	TRBV28	CASSSTVTDNSPLHF	TGTGCCAGCAGTTCGACGGTGACTGATAATTCACCCCTCCACTTT
-	-	TRBJ1-5	TRBV2	CASSDPRGSNQPQHF	TGTGCCAGCAGTGACCCCAGGGGCAGCAATCAGCCCCAGCATTTT
-	-	TRBJ1-2	TRBV20-1	CSARPPDGYTF	TGCAGTGCTAGACCTCCGGATGGCTACACCTTC
-	-	TRBJ1-2	TRBV28	CASSSSWVTYYGYTF	TGTGCCAGCAGTTCCTCTTGGGTTACATACTATGGCTACACCTTC
-	-	TRBJ1-1	TRBV5-8	CASSPSSRYTEAFF	TGTGCCAGCAGCCCAAGTAGTAGGTACACTGAAGCTTTCTTT
-	-	TRBJ2-2	TRBV7-9	CASSLNANTGELFF	TGTGCCAGCAGCTTGAACGCGAACACCGGGGAGCTGTTTTTT
-	TRBD1	TRBJ1-5	TRBV19	CASSPRGQGDQPQHF	TGTGCCAGTAGTCCCCGGGGGCAGGGGGATCAGCCCCAGCATTTT
-	-	TRBJ1-1	TRBV7-9	CASSRTTEAFF	TGTGCCAGCAGCCGAACCACTGAAGCTTTCTTT
-	-	TRBJ1-1	TRBV5-4	CASSLDGGNTEAFF	TGTGCCAGCAGCTTGGACGGGGGCAACACTGAAGCTTTCTTT
-	TRBD1	TRBJ1-2	TRBV28	CASSSGQLTFYGYTF	TGTGCCAGCAGTTCGGGACAGCTAACTTTCTATGGCTACACCTTC
-	-	TRBJ1-2	TRBV11-2	CASSSRGDNYGYTF	TGTGCCAGCAGCTCGCGGGGCGATAACTATGGCTACACCTTC
-	TRBD2	TRBJ2-3	TRBV7-2	CASSPRTSGSLGDTQYF	TGTGCCAGCAGCCCCCGGACTAGCGGGAGCCTGGGAGATACGCAGTATTTT
-	TRBD1	TRBJ2-4	TRBV2	CASMEPRGKNIQYF	TGTGCCAGCATGGAACCCAGGGGGAAAAACATTCAGTACTTC
-	-	TRBJ1-3	TRBV28	CASSLNRPLTIYF	TGTGCCAGCAGTTTAAATCGGCCACTCACCATATATTTT
once	-	TRBJ2-2	TRBV11-3	CASRHTDELFF	TGTGCCAGCAGGCACACCGACGAGCTGTTTTTT
-	-	TRBJ2-3	TRBV10-2	CASSGLDSARTDTQYF	TGCGCCAGCAGCGGGTTGGACAGCGCCCGAACAGATACGCAGTATTTT
-	-	TRBJ2-2	TRBV2	CASSEGGAATGELFF	TGTGCCAGCAGTGAAGGGGGGGCCGCCACCGGGGAGCTGTTTTTT
once	-	TRBJ1-1	TRBV6-5	CASSYEGRANTEAFF	TGTGCCAGCAGTTACGAAGGCAGGGCGAACACTGAAGCTTTCTTT
-	-	TRBJ1-5	TRBV19	CASSMRGLSNQPQHF	TGTGCCAGTAGTATGCGGGGGCTTAGCAATCAGCCCCAGCATTTT
once	TRBD1	TRBJ1-5	TRBV28	CASSQGAGNQPQHF	TGTGCCAGCAGCCAGGGGGCTGGCAATCAGCCCCAGCATTTT
-	-	TRBJ1-1	TRBV13	CASCNVGGVAFF	TGTGCCAGCTGCAACGTCGGTGGAGTAGCTTTCTTT
-	-	TRBJ1-2	TRBV30	CAWSGRTYGYTF	TGTGCCTGGAGTGGGAGGACCTATGGCTACACCTTC
-	-	TRBJ2-1	TRBV7-9	CASSLRGQLADNEQFF	TGTGCCAGCAGCTTAAGGGGGCAGCTAGCGGACAATGAGCAGTTCTTC
-	TRBD1	TRBJ2-2	TRBV11-1	CASSLATGGTGELFF	TGTGCCAGCAGCTTAGCGACAGGGGGGACCGGGGAGCTGTTTTTT
-	TRBD1	TRBJ1-1	TRBV27	CASRRGQKNTEAFF	TGTGCCAGCAGACGGGGACAGAAGAACACTGAAGCTTTCTTT
-	TRBD2	TRBJ2-1	TRBV28	CASRNRLAGGNEQFF	TGTGCCAGCAGAAATCGACTAGCGGGAGGCAATGAGCAGTTCTTC
-	-	TRBJ2-3	TRBV5-5	CASSPASDTQYF	TGTGCCAGCAGCCCGGCTTCGGATACGCAGTATTTT
-	TRBD1	TRBJ1-4	TRBV9	CASSVGQGGEKLFF	TGTGCCAGCAGCGTTGGACAGGGCGGTGAAAAACTGTTTTTT
-	TRBD1	TRBJ1-2	TRBV4-1	CASSQVGTGRYYGYTF	TGCGCCAGCAGCCAGGTAGGGACAGGGCGATACTATGGCTACACCTTC
-	-	TRBJ2-2	TRBV19	CASSLLQRQGNTGELFF	TGTGCCAGTAGCCTCCTACAGAGGCAAGGAAACACCGGGGAGCTGTTTTTT
once	-	TRBJ2-5	TRBV5-1	CASSAGGVAGETQYF	TGCGCCAGCAGCGCGGGCGGGGTCGCCGGGGAGACCCAGTACTTC
-	-	TRBJ1-1	TRBV5-6	CASSLGHVNTEAFF	TGTGCCAGCAGCTTGGGACACGTGAACACTGAAGCTTTCTTT
-	-	TRBJ2-3	TRBV20-1	CSARYTDTQYF	TGCAGTGCTCGTTACACAGATACGCAGTATTTT
-	TRBD2	TRBJ2-5	TRBV7-9	CASSTPGLEETQYF	TGTGCCAGCAGCACACCGGGACTAGAAGAGACCCAGTACTTC
-	-	TRBJ1-2	TRBV28	CASSRQGGLGTNYGYTF	TGTGCCAGCAGCCGCCAAGGGGGGTTGGGAACTAACTATGGCTACACCTTC
-	-	TRBJ1-1	TRBV27	CASSSYQGTEAFF	TGTGCCAGCAGTTCGTATCAGGGAACTGAAGCTTTCTTT
-	-	TRBJ2-7	TRBV11-2	CASTPVPGLSWDEQYF	TGTGCCAGCACCCCAGTGCCGGGCCTCTCCTGGGACGAGCAGTACTTC
-	-	TRBJ2-4	TRBV15	CATSRDKWDIQYF	TGTGCCACCAGCAGAGATAAGTGGGACATTCAGTACTTC
-	TRBD2	TRBJ2-1	TRBV5-1	CASSLGTSSNEQFF	TGCGCCAGCAGCTTGGGGACTAGCTCCAATGAGCAGTTCTTC
-	-	TRBJ1-4	TRBV6-1	CASSPLGGTKLFF	TGTGCCAGCAGCCCCCTGGGGGGTACAAAACTGTTTTTT
once	-	TRBJ1-1	TRBV7-2	CASSLRVGVAFF	TGTGCCAGCAGCTTAAGAGTGGGCGTAGCTTTCTTT
-	-	TRBJ2-3	TRBV4-1	CASSQGASGAIPDTQYF	TGCGCCAGCAGCCAAGGTGCCTCGGGGGCGATCCCAGATACGCAGTATTTT
-	-	TRBJ2-1	TRBV7-9	CASSSSYGEQFF	TGTGCCAGCAGCTCCTCATATGGGGAGCAGTTCTTC
-	-	TRBJ1-5	TRBV19	CASSIPNQPQHF	TGTGCCAGTAGTATCCCTAATCAGCCCCAGCATTTT
-	TRBD1	TRBJ2-1	TRBV10-3	CAISEQGYNEQFF	TGTGCCATCAGTGAACAGGGGTACAATGAGCAGTTCTTC
-	-	TRBJ1-1	TRBV7-2	CASSSVREATEAFF	TGTGCCAGCAGCTCGGTTCGGGAAGCGACTGAAGCTTTCTTT
-	-	TRBJ1-6	TRBV7-9	CASSIGQGVNSPLHF	TGTGCCAGCAGCATCGGGCAGGGTGTGAATTCACCCCTCCACTTT
-	-	TRBJ2-4	TRBV11-2	CASSSYGEGNIQYF	TGTGCCAGCAGCTCCTACGGGGAAGGCAACATTCAGTACTTC
-	TRBD2	TRBJ2-3	TRBV7-3	CASSFPTSGKSDTQYF	TGTGCCAGCAGCTTCCCGACTAGCGGGAAGTCAGATACGCAGTATTTT
-	TRBD1	TRBJ2-7	TRBV5-6	CASSLLLGTTGTAYEQYF	TGTGCCAGCAGCTTGCTTCTAGGCACGACCGGGACAGCCTACGAGCAGTACTTC
-	-	TRBJ2-2	TRBV7-9	CASSLRLADTGELFF	TGTGCCAGCAGCTTACGGTTGGCAGACACCGGGGAGCTGTTTTTT